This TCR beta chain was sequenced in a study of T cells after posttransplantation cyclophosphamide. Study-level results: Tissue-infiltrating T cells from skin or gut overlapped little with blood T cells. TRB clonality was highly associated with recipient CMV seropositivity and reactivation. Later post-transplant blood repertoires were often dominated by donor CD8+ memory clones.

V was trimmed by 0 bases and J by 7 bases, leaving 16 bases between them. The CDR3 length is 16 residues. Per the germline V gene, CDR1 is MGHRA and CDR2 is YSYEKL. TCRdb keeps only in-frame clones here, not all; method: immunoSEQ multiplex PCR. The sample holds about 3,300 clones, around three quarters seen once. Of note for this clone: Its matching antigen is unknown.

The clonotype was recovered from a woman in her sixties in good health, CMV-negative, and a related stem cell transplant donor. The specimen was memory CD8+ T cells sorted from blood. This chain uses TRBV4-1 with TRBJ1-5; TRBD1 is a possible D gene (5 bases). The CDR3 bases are TGCGCCAGCAGCCAAGACACGGGGGGGGGAAAACAGCCCCAGCATTTT. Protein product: CASSQDTGGGKQPQHF.